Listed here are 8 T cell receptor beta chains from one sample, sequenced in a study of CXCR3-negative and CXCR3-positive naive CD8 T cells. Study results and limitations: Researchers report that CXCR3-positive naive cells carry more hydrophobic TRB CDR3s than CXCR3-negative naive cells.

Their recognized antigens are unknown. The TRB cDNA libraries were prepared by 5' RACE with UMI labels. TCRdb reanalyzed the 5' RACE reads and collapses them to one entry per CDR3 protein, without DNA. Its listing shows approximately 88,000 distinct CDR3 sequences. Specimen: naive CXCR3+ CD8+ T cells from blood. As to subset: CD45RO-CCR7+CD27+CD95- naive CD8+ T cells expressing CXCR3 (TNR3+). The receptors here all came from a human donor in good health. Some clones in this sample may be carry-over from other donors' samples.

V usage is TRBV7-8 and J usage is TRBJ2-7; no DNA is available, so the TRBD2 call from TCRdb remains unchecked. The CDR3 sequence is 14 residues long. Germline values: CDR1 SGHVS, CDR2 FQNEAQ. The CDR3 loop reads CASSPDLAGYEQYF.

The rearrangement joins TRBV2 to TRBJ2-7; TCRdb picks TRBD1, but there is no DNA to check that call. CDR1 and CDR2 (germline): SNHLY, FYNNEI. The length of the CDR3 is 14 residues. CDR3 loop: CASSATTGLSEQYF.

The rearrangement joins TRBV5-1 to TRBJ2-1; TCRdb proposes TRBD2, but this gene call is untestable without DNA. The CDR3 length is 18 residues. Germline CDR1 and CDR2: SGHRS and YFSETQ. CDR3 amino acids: CASSLASGSKRSYNEQFF.

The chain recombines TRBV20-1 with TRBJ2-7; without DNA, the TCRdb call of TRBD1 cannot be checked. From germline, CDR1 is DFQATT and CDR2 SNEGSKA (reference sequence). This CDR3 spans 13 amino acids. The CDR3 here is CSAREGQVYEQYF.

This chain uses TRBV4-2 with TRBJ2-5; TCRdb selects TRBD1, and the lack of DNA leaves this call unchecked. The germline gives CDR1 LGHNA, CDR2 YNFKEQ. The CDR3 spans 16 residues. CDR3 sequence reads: CASSQAHQGDQETQYF.

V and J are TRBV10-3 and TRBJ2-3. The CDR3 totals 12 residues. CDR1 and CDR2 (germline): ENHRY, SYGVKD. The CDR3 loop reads CAISEEADTQYF.

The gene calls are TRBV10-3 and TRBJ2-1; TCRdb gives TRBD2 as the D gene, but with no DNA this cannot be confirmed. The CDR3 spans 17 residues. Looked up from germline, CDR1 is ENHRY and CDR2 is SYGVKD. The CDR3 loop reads CAISESGTSRGNNEQFF.

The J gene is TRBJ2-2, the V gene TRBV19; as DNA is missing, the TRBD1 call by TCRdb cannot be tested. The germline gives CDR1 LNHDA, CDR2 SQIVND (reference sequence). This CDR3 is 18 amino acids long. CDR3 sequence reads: CASSIDSGVVVRTGELFF.